The TCR beta chain under discussion was sequenced for a study of OX40 agonist ivuxolimab in advanced cancers. Trimming shortened V by 6 bases and J by 2 bases, and 10 bases separated the two germline ends. The V gene's germline CDR1 is MNHEY and CDR2 SMNVEV (reference sequence). This CDR3 has 13 amino acids. TCRdb's table, derived via immunoSEQ multiplex PCR, lists solely in-frame clones and lacks some. This sample has 53,000 or so clones; around 84% occur once, and the top ten carry over 0.55%. The TCR originated in an adult with an advanced solid tumor such as melanoma, head and neck, liver or kidney cancer. The sequencing used CD4+ or CD8+ T cells sorted from blood, collected in a trial of the OX40 agonist ivuxolimab. The chain employs TRBV27 and TRBJ1-1; D unclear. The CDR3 coding sequence is TGTGCCAGCAGGAGGACGGATAACACTGAAGCTTTCTTT. Translated, it gives CASRRTDNTEAFF.